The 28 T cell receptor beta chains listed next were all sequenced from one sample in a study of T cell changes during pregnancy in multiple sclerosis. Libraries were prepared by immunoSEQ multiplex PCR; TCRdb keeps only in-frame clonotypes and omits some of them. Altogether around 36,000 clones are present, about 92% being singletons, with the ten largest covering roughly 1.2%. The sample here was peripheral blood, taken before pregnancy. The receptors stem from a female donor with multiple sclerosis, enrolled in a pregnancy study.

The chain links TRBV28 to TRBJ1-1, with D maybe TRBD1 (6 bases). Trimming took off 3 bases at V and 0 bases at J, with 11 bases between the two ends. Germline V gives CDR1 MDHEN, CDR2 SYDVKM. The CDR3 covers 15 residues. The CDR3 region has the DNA TGTGCCAGCAGTTTCTGGGGGCGGCTGAACACTGAAGCTTTCTTT. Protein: CASSFWGRLNTEAFF.

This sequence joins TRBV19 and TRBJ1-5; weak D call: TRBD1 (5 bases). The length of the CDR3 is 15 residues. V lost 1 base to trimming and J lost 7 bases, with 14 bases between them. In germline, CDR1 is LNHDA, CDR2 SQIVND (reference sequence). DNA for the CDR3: TGTGCCAGTAGTATAGTAGGGGCTGCCGGGCAGCCCCAGCATTTT. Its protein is CASSIVGAAGQPQHF.

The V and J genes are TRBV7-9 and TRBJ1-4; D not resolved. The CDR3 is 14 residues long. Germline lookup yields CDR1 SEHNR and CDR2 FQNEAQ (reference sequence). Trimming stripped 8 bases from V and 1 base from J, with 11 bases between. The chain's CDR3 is CASARSVTNEKLFF. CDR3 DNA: TGTGCCAGCGCCCGGAGTGTAACTAATGAAAAACTGTTTTTT.

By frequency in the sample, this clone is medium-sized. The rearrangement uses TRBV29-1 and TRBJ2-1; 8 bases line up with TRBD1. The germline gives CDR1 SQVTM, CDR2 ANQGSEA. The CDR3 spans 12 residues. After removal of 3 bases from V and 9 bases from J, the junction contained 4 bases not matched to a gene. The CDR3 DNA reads TGCAGCGTTGACCAGGGGGCGGGTGAGCAGTTCTTC. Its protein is CSVDQGAGEQFF.

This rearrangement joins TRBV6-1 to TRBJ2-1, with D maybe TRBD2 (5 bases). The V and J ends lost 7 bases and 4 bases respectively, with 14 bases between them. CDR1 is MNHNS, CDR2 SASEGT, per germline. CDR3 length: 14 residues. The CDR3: CASIPGDAYNEQFF. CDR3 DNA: TGTGCCAGCATCCCCGGGGATGCATACAATGAGCAGTTCTTC.

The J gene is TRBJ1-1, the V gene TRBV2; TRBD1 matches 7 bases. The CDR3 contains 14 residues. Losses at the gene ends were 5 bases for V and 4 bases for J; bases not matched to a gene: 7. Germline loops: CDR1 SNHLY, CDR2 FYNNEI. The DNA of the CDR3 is TGTGCCAGCAGTTATAACAGGGGTAGCACTGAAGCTTTCTTT. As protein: CASSYNRGSTEAFF.

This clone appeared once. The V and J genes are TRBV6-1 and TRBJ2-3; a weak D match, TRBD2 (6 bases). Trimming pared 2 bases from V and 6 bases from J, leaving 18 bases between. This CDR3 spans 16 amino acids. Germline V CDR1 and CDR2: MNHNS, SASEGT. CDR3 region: CASSEMGGNMGDTQYF. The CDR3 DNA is TGTGCCAGCAGTGAAATGGGGGGAAATATGGGGGATACGCAGTATTTT.

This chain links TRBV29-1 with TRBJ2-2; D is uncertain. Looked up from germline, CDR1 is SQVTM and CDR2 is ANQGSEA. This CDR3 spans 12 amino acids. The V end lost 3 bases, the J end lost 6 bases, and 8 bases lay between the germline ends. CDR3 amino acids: CSVDTVAGELFF. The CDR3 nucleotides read TGCAGCGTTGACACTGTGGCCGGGGAGCTGTTTTTT.

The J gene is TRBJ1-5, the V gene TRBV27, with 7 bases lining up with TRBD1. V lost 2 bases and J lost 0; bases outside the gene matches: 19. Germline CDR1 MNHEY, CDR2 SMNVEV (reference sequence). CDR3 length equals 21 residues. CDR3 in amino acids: CASSLLPGRLGQPYSNQPQHF. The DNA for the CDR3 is TGTGCCAGCAGTTTACTGCCGGGTAGGCTGGGACAGCCTTATAGCAATCAGCCCCAGCATTTT.

The CDR3 DNA follows: TGCGCCAGCAGCCAAGGTCAGGGGTTCTATGGCTACACCTTC. It encodes CASSQGQGFYGYTF. The rearrangement uses TRBV4-1 and TRBJ1-2; a weak D match, TRBD1 (6 bases). The V gene's germline CDR1 is MGHRA and CDR2 YSYEKL. V lost 1 base, J lost 4 bases, and 10 bases lay in between. This CDR3 comprises 14 residues.

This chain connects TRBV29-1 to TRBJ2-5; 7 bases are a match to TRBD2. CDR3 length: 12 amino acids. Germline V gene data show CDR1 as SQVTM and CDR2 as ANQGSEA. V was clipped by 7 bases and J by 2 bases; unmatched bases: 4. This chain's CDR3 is CSAGTIQETQYF. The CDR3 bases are TGCAGCGCCGGGACTATACAAGAGACCCAGTACTTC.

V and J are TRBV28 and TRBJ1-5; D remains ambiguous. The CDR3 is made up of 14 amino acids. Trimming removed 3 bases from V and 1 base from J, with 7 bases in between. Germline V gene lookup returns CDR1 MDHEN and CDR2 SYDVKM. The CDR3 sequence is CASSFVVSNQPQHF. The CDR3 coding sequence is TGTGCCAGCAGTTTTGTCGTCAGCAATCAGCCCCAGCATTTT.

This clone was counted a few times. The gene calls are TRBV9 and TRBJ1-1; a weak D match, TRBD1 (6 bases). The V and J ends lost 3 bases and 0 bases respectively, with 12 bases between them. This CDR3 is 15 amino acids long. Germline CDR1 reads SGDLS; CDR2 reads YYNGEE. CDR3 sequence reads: CASSEETGVNTEAFF. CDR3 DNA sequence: TGTGCCAGCAGCGAAGAGACAGGTGTGAACACTGAAGCTTTCTTT.

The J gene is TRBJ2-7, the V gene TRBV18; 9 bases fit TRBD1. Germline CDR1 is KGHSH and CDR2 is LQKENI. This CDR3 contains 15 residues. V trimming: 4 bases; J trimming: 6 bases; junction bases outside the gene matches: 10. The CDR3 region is CASSRQTGGLLEQYF. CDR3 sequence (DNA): TGTGCCAGCTCACGACAGACAGGGGGGCTACTCGAGCAGTACTTC. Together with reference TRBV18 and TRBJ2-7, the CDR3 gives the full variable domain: NAGVMQNPRHLVRRRGQEARLRCSPMKGHSHVYWYRQLPEEGLKFMVYLQKENIIDESGMPKERFSAEFPKEGPSILRIQQVVRGDSAAYFCASSRQTGGLLEQYFGPGTRLTVT.

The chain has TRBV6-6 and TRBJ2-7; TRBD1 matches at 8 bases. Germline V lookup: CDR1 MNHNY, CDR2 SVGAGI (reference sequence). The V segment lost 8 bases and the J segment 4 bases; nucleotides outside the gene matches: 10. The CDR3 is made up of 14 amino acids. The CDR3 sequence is CASEAGQGAYEQYF. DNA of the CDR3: TGTGCCAGCGAAGCTGGACAGGGTGCTTACGAGCAGTACTTC.

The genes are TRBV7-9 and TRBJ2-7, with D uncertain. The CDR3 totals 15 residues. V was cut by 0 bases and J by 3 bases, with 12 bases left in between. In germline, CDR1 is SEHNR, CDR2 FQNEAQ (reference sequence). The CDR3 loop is CASSLAYVPSYEQYF. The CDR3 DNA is TGTGCCAGCAGCTTAGCATACGTGCCGAGCTACGAGCAGTACTTC.

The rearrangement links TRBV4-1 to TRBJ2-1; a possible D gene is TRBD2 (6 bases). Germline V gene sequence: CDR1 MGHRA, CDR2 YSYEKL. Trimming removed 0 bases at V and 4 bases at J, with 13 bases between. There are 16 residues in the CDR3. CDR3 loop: CASSQELAAEYNEQFF. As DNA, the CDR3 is TGCGCCAGCAGCCAAGAATTAGCGGCTGAGTACAATGAGCAGTTCTTC.

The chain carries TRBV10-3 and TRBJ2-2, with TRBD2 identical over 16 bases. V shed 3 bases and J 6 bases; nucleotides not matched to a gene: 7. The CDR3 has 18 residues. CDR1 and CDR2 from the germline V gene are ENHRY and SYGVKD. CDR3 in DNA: TGTGCCATCAGTGAAAAGGGACTAGCGGGAGGGGTCGCCGGGGAGCTGTTTTTT. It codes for CAISEKGLAGGVAGELFF.

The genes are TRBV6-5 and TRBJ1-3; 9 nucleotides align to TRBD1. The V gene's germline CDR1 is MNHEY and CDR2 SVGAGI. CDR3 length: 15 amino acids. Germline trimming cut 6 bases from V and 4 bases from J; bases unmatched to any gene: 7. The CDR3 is CASRPLQGAGNTIYF. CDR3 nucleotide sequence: TGTGCCAGCAGGCCTCTACAGGGGGCAGGAAACACCATATATTTT.

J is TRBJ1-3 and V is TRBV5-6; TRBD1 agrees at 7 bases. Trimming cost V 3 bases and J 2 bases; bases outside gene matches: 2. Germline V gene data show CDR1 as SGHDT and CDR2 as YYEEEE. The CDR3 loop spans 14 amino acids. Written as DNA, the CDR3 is TGTGCCAGCAGCTACAGGGGTCCTGGAAACACCATATATTTT. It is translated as CASSYRGPGNTIYF.

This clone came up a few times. This CDR3 reads CASSGRETDTQYF. CDR3 nucleotide sequence: TGTGCCAGCAGCGGGAGGGAGACAGATACGCAGTATTTT. The genes are TRBV6-4 and TRBJ2-3; 8 nucleotides line up with TRBD2. The trim removed 6 bases at V and 3 bases at J, leaving 2 bases unmatched. The CDR3 is made up of 13 amino acids. Germline CDR1 is MRHNA and CDR2 is SNTAGT.

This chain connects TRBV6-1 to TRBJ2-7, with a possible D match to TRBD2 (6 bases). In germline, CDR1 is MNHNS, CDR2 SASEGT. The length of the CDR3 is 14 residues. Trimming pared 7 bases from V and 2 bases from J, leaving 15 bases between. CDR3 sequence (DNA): TGTGCCAGCATTCGCCCGGAGGGTGCCTACGAGCAGTACTTC. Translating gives CASIRPEGAYEQYF.

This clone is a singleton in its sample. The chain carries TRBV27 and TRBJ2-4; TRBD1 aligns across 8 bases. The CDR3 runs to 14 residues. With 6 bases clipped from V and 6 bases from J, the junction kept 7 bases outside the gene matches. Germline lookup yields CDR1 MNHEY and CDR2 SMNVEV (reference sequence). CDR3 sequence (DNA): TGTGCCAGCAGGCCAAGCAGGGGGCTAAACATTCAGTACTTC. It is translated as CASRPSRGLNIQYF.

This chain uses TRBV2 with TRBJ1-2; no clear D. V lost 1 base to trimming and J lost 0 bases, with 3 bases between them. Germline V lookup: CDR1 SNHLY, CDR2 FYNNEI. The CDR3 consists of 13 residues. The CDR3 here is CASSEVTNYGYTF. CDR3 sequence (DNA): TGTGCCAGCAGTGAAGTCACTAACTATGGCTACACCTTC.

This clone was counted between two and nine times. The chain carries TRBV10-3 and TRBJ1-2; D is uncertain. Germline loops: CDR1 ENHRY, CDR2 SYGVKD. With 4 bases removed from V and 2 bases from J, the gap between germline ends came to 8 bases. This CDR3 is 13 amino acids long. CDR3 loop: CAISGHPNYGYTF. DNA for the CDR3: TGTGCCATCAGTGGGCACCCCAACTATGGCTACACCTTC.

The CDR3 loop is CASSSPGQGVAEQYF. In nucleotides, the CDR3 is TGTGCCAGCAGTTCACCGGGACAGGGGGTAGCCGAGCAGTACTTC. The gene calls are TRBV27 and TRBJ2-7; the match to TRBD1 covers 11 bases. CDR1 and CDR2 from the germline V gene are MNHEY and SMNVEV (reference sequence). This CDR3 has 15 amino acids. J was trimmed by 6 bases and V by 4 bases; bases with no gene match: 8.

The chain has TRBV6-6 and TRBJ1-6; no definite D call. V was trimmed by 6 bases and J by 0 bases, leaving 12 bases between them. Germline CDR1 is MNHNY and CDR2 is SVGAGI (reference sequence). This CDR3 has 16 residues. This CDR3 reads CASRPPGSSYNSPLHF. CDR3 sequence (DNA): TGTGCCAGCAGACCGCCGGGGAGCTCCTATAATTCACCCCTCCACTTT.

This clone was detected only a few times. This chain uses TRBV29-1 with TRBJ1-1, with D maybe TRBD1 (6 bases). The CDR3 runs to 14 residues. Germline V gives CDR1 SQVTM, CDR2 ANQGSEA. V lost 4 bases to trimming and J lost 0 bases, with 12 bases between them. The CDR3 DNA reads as TGCAGCGTTGGGGGACACACCATGAACACTGAAGCTTTCTTT. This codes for CSVGGHTMNTEAFF.